This T cell receptor (beta chain) was identified during a study of blood T cell repertoires in COVID-19. The assay was immunoSEQ multiplex PCR, and TCRdb's table has in-frame clones only and misses some. The sample consists of about 34,000 clones, about 90% of them appearing once. Input material: peripheral blood. The clonotype originates from a man in his fifties or sixties with active COVID-19.

This chain's CDR3 is CASSGSPSYEQYF. CDR3 sequence (DNA): TGCGCCAGCAGTGGTAGTCCCTCCTACGAGCAGTACTTC. The chain joins TRBV10-1 to TRBJ2-7; D is unclear. From germline, CDR1 is WNHNN and CDR2 SYGVQD (reference sequence). The germline V and J ends were trimmed by 4 bases and 0 bases, with 7 bases remaining between them. The CDR3 runs to 13 residues.